This T cell receptor (beta chain) emerged from a study of T cells in Graves' hyperthyroidism and ophthalmopathy. Study findings and constraints: Blood shared most expanded thyroid clonotypes above 0.001.

Amplification of TCR beta CDR3 regions was performed using RNA transcripts as template. HTBI primers were the set used in a first-round RT-PCR of the TCR CDR3. One entry per CDR3 protein, called by TCRdb with MiXCR from the multiplex PCR reads. In the table there are about 280,000 distinct CDR3 sequences, around 25% of which are singletons. When hyperthyroidism was first diagnosed, the blood sample was taken, preceding any ophthalmopathy symptoms. In regard to this clonotype: The target antigen is unknown.

The junction had 8 bases not matched to a gene; V was cut back by 5 bases and J by 4 bases. CDR1 and CDR2 from the germline V gene are MNHEY and SMNVEV (reference sequence). The CDR3 is made up of 14 amino acids. V gene TRBV27 combines with J gene TRBJ2-7, with 7 nucleotides matching TRBD2. Sequenced sample: blood. This receptor was identified in a man aged 40-49 years with Graves' hyperthyroidism that later progressed to Graves' ophthalmopathy. Here the CDR3 DNA reads TGTGCCAGCAGTCGAGAGGGGAGGGAATACGAGCAGTACTTC. Encoded protein: CASSREGREYEQYF.